This T cell receptor beta chain emerged from a study of Ad26.COV2.S vaccination and SARS-CoV-2 variants. Method: immunoSEQ multiplex PCR; TCRdb's copy keeps in-frame clones and lacks some. The table shows 290,000 or so clones, with around 87% occurring only once. The CDR3 is 11 residues long. V lost 1 base and J 9 bases, leaving 5 bases between the germline ends. Germline V lookup: CDR1 SGHRS, CDR2 YFSETQ. Noted treatment: some 20 received Ad26.COV2.S at low or high dose, single or two shots; a few received placebo; per-sample allocation not given. Samples analyzed were those drawn on day 63 after the first vaccine or placebo injection.

This sequence originates from a person aged 18-60 years who received the Ad26.COV2.S COVID-19 vaccine or a placebo. Specimen: peripheral blood, collected in a trial of Ad26.COV2.S vaccine versus placebo. The rearrangement uses TRBV5-1 and TRBJ2-1, with D possibly being TRBD2 (5 bases). This CDR3 reads CASSLTSEQFF. The CDR3 DNA is TGCGCCAGCAGCTTGACTAGTGAGCAGTTCTTC. The full variable domain, rest sourced from reference TRBV5-1 and TRBJ2-1, is KAGVTQTPRYLIKTRGQQVTLSCSPISGHRSVSWYQQTPGQGLQFLFEYFSETQRNKGNFPGRFSGRQFSNSRSEMNVSTLELGDSALYLCASSLTSEQFFGPGTRLTVL.